A single sample gave rise to the 32 T cell receptor beta chains below, sequenced in a study of blood T cell repertoires in COVID-19. The table came from immunoSEQ multiplex PCR; TCRdb's copy has only in-frame clones and leaves some out. The sample holds about 200,000 clones, approximately 90% seen once. Input material: peripheral blood. The receptor source for this set is a man aged 60-69 years with COVID-19, enrolled during active disease.

This chain links TRBV10-2 with TRBJ1-6; tentatively, D is TRBD1 (5 bases). Trimming pared 8 bases from V and 7 bases from J, leaving 12 bases between. The V gene's germline CDR1 is WSHSY and CDR2 SAAADI. This CDR3 has 13 amino acids. The DNA for the CDR3 is TGCGCCAGCGCGGCAGGGATGAATTCACCCCTCCACTTT. Translation gives CASAAGMNSPLHF.

V and J are TRBV13 and TRBJ2-7, with 9 bases aligning to TRBD2. CDR1 PRHDT and CDR2 FYEKMQ come from the germline V gene (reference sequence). The CDR3 has 14 residues. The trim removed 5 bases at V and 7 bases at J, leaving 9 bases unmatched. The CDR3 sequence is CASSAGLALSEQYF. The CDR3 DNA follows: TGTGCCAGCAGCGCGGGACTAGCCTTGTCGGAGCAGTACTTC.

This chain connects TRBV15 to TRBJ1-2, with D possibly TRBD1 on 6 matching bases. There are 14 residues in the CDR3. Germline CDR1 is LNHNV and CDR2 is YYDKDF (reference sequence). V was trimmed by 3 bases and J by 5 bases, leaving 13 bases between them. In nucleotides, the CDR3 is TGTGCCACCAGCAGGACTCAGGGGACGTATGGCTACACCTTC. This translates into CATSRTQGTYGYTF.

The chain links TRBV5-1 to TRBJ1-2; TRBD1 might be the D (6 bases). The CDR3 sequence is 14 residues long. Trimming took 4 bases from V and 5 from J, leaving 15 bases between them. Germline CDR1 SGHRS, CDR2 YFSETQ. The CDR3 coding sequence is TGCGCCAGCAGCGGAACAGGGCTCTCTTATGGCTACACCTTC. Amino acid sequence: CASSGTGLSYGYTF.

The rearrangement joins TRBV6-2 or TRBV6-3 to TRBJ2-7; D might be TRBD1 (6 bases). Per germline, CDR1 MNHEY and CDR2 SVGEGT. The CDR3 is made up of 15 amino acids. With 6 bases removed from V and 4 bases from J, the gap between germline ends came to 19 bases. CDR3 protein: CASSLGGGSDYEQYF. CDR3 nucleotide sequence: TGTGCCAGCAGCCTGGGTGGGGGCTCAGATTACGAGCAGTACTTC.

CDR3 DNA: TGTGCCAGTAGTATAAGCCCCTTTGGTAGTCGCCATACGCAGTATTTT. Translation: CASSISPFGSRHTQYF. The chain recombines TRBV19 with TRBJ2-3; the D is unclear. Germline assignment: CDR1 LNHDA and CDR2 SQIVND (reference sequence). The V and J ends lost 2 bases and 7 bases respectively, with 19 bases between them. The CDR3 loop spans 16 amino acids.

This clone was detected once. This chain connects TRBV11-2 to TRBJ2-2, with 9 bases lining up with TRBD2. The CDR3 is made up of 17 amino acids. The germline gives CDR1 SGHAT, CDR2 FQNNGV. With 4 bases clipped from V and 6 bases from J, the junction kept 12 bases outside the gene matches. In nucleotides, the CDR3 is TGTGCCAGCAGCTCCCCCCTCGGCGGGGGGGGTCCCGGGGAGCTGTTTTTT. Its translation: CASSSPLGGGGPGELFF.

The chain has TRBV5-1 and TRBJ1-2; 8 bases line up with TRBD1. After removal of 0 bases from V and 6 bases from J, the junction contained 7 bases not matched to a gene. The V gene's germline CDR1 is SGHRS and CDR2 YFSETQ. The CDR3 runs 15 residues. The CDR3: CASSLGRAGGDGYTF. CDR3 DNA sequence: TGCGCCAGCAGCTTGGGCAGGGCAGGGGGCGATGGCTACACCTTC.

This clone has a single count. The genes are TRBV5-5 and TRBJ1-2; D is possibly TRBD1 (5 bases). The V gene lost 2 bases and the J gene lost 4 bases, with 18 bases spanning the gap. Germline V CDR1 and CDR2: SGHKS, YYEKEE (reference sequence). The CDR3 spans 16 residues. This CDR3 reads CASSLFRAYLPYGYTF. In DNA, the CDR3 is TGTGCCAGCAGCTTATTCAGGGCTTATTTGCCCTATGGCTACACCTTC.

The chain carries TRBV6-2 or TRBV6-3 and TRBJ2-7, with 7 bases that match TRBD1. Germline-derived CDR1 and CDR2 are MNHEY and SVGEGT. This CDR3 has 15 amino acids. Germline trimming cut 1 base from V and 4 bases from J; bases unmatched to any gene: 7. Here the CDR3 DNA reads TGTGCCAGCAGTTACTGGGAACAGGGGACGTACGAGCAGTACTTC. This translates into CASSYWEQGTYEQYF.

V gene TRBV5-4 combines with J gene TRBJ2-1; possible D gene TRBD2, 6 bases. Germline loops: CDR1 SGHNT, CDR2 YYREEE (reference sequence). Trimming shortened V by 3 bases and J by 8 bases, and 18 bases separated the two germline ends. CDR3 length equals 15 residues. CDR3 protein: CASSSPGLAVDEQFF. CDR3 coding DNA: TGTGCCAGCAGCTCGCCGGGACTGGCGGTAGATGAGCAGTTCTTC.

The gene calls are TRBV30 and TRBJ2-6, with 8 bases lining up with TRBD1. Trimming removed 2 bases from V and 4 bases from J; junction bases left unmatched: 7. The germline V gene encodes CDR1 GTSNPN and CDR2 SVGIG (reference sequence). This CDR3 region has 16 residues. The CDR3 region is CAWSPGGAGGANVLTF. In DNA, the CDR3 is TGTGCCTGGAGTCCAGGGGGCGCTGGGGGGGCCAACGTCCTGACTTTC.

The V call is TRBV19, the J call TRBJ1-2; 8 bases match TRBD1. Germline V gene lookup returns CDR1 LNHDA and CDR2 SQIVND (reference sequence). The CDR3 covers 14 residues. V lost 7 bases, J lost 7 bases, and 11 bases stayed unmatched. CDR3 amino acids: CASKPPGRGLGYTF. CDR3 coding DNA: TGTGCCAGTAAGCCTCCGGGCAGGGGGCTTGGCTACACCTTC.

The chain is built from TRBV6-6 and TRBJ1-2; TRBD1 matches at 8 bases. The germline gives CDR1 MNHNY, CDR2 SVGAGI (reference sequence). This CDR3 has 13 amino acids. V gave up 7 bases and J gave up 8 bases; unmatched junction bases: 9. CDR3 in DNA: TGTGCCAGCACCTCGGACAGGGCTGGCGGCTACACCTTC. Its translation is CASTSDRAGGYTF.

V is TRBV3-1 (or the pseudogene TRBV3-2) and J is TRBJ2-2; 7 bases agree with TRBD1. J lost 4 bases, V lost 6 bases, and 5 bases had no gene match. The CDR3 extends over 14 amino acids. Germline CDR1 LGHDT, CDR2 YNNKEL (reference sequence). The CDR3 reads CASSLTGVTGELFF. CDR3 DNA sequence: TGTGCCAGCAGTCTTACAGGGGTCACCGGGGAGCTGTTTTTT.

The chain employs TRBV9 and TRBJ2-2, with TRBD1 identical over 12 bases. The germline V gene encodes CDR1 SGDLS and CDR2 YYNGEE. The CDR3 length is 15 residues. V was clipped by 2 bases and J by 6 bases; unmatched bases: 2. CDR3 bases: TGTGCCAGCAGCGTGGGACAGGGGGCGGCCGGGGAGCTGTTTTTT. Its translation: CASSVGQGAAGELFF.

The chain employs TRBV11-2 and TRBJ2-7; 8 nucleotides line up with TRBD2. The CDR3 has 15 amino acids. CDR1 SGHAT and CDR2 FQNNGV come from the germline V gene. V lost 6 bases to trimming and J lost 3 bases; unmatched junction nucleotides: 10. In nucleotides, the CDR3 is TGTGCCAGCAGAATGAGTAGCGGGGCCATCTACGAGCAGTACTTC. This sequence encodes CASRMSSGAIYEQYF.

This rearrangement joins TRBV3-1 (or the pseudogene TRBV3-2) to TRBJ1-4, with D uncertain. The CDR3 length is 12 residues. The ends were cut back, 4 bases at V and 8 bases at J, with 8 bases in the middle. Germline loops: CDR1 LGHDT, CDR2 YNNKEL (reference sequence). The CDR3 DNA reads TGTGCCAGCAGCCTATCGTTGGAAAAACTGTTTTTT. Translated, it gives CASSLSLEKLFF.

The V call is TRBV3-1 (or the pseudogene TRBV3-2), the J call TRBJ2-5; TRBD1 might be the D (6 bases). This CDR3 region has 14 residues. The ends were cut back, 4 bases at V and 1 base at J, with 10 bases in the middle. CDR1 LGHDT and CDR2 YNNKEL come from the germline V gene (reference sequence). CDR3 protein: CASSPVGGQETQYF. In DNA form, the CDR3 reads TGTGCCAGCAGCCCTGTAGGGGGCCAAGAGACCCAGTACTTC.

The rearrangement uses TRBV6-5 and TRBJ2-7, with 9 positions matching TRBD1. This CDR3 has 15 residues. The germline V gene has CDR1 MNHEY and CDR2 SVGAGI. The ends lost 5 bases at V and 3 bases at J; junction bases unmatched: 8. The CDR3 DNA reads as TGTGCCAGCAGTCCTTTGGGGACAGGGAACTACGAGCAGTACTTC. Translation: CASSPLGTGNYEQYF.

This clone has a single count. In DNA, the CDR3 is TGTGCCTGGAGTGCAACAGGGAATCAGCCCCAGCATTTT. Its protein product is CAWSATGNQPQHF. The J gene is TRBJ1-5, the V gene TRBV30; TRBD1 is a possible D gene (6 bases). Between the trimmed V and J ends, which lost 1 base and 4 bases, there was a span of 8 bases. Germline loops: CDR1 GTSNPN, CDR2 SVGIG (reference sequence). The CDR3 contains 13 residues.

This chain links TRBV30 with TRBJ2-6; D possibly corresponds to TRBD1 (5 bases). CDR3 length equals 15 residues. The V end lost 1 base, the J end lost 0 bases, and 7 bases lay between the germline ends. Germline V gives CDR1 GTSNPN, CDR2 SVGIG (reference sequence). CDR3: CAWSAQGSGANVLTF. CDR3 sequence (DNA): TGTGCCTGGAGTGCTCAGGGCTCTGGGGCCAACGTCCTGACTTTC.

The V call is TRBV3-1 (or the pseudogene TRBV3-2), the J call TRBJ2-7; D call uncertain. Germline V CDR1 and CDR2: LGHDT, YNNKEL (reference sequence). The CDR3 has 12 residues. V lost 0 bases, J lost 2 bases, and 2 bases lay in between. Here the CDR3 reads CASSQDTYEQYF. The CDR3 region has the DNA TGTGCCAGCAGCCAAGACACCTACGAGCAGTACTTC.

The chain employs TRBV11-2 and TRBJ2-2; 11 nucleotides match TRBD2. Germline V CDR1 and CDR2: SGHAT, FQNNGV. CDR3 length equals 17 residues. V lost 2 bases to trimming and J lost 3 bases; unmatched junction nucleotides: 5. In DNA, the CDR3 is TGTGCCAGCAGCTTAACTAGCGGGAGTGGGTACACCGGGGAGCTGTTTTTT. It specifies CASSLTSGSGYTGELFF.

This rearrangement joins TRBV5-6 to TRBJ2-7; 9 bases agree with TRBD2. From germline, CDR1 is SGHDT and CDR2 YYEEEE. CDR3 length equals 17 residues. V was pared by 0 bases and J by 2 bases, with 9 bases of the junction left unmatched. The CDR3 DNA follows: TGTGCCAGCAGCTTGGCTGGACTAGCGTCCTCAGCCTACGAGCAGTACTTC. This codes for CASSLAGLASSAYEQYF.

CDR3 amino acids: CASSHRDRGTDTQYF. The CDR3 DNA follows: TGTGCCAGCAGCCACCGGGACAGGGGGACAGATACGCAGTATTTT. The V gene is TRBV7-6, the J gene TRBJ2-3; 11 bases align to TRBD1. J gave up 3 bases and V 5 bases, and 4 bases lay outside the gene matches. The CDR3 contains 15 residues. Germline CDR1 SGHVS, CDR2 FNYEAQ.

The chain joins TRBV6-5 to TRBJ1-5, with D hard to call. CDR1 is MNHEY, CDR2 SVGAGI, per germline. V lost 7 bases and J lost 6, with 13 bases in between. The CDR3 totals 13 residues. CDR3 bases: TGTGCCAGCACCCCGGGAGTAGGTCAGCCCCAGCATTTT. Its protein product is CASTPGVGQPQHF.

The V and J genes are TRBV27 and TRBJ2-7, with 9 bases matching TRBD2. J was trimmed by 5 bases and V by 4 bases; bases with no gene match: 6. Germline CDR1 and CDR2: MNHEY and SMNVEV (reference sequence). There are 14 residues in the CDR3. The CDR3 sequence: CASSYSGGPDEQYF. The DNA of the CDR3 is TGTGCCAGCAGTTATAGCGGGGGACCTGACGAGCAGTACTTC.

J is TRBJ2-7 and V is TRBV10-3, with 8 bases that match TRBD1. Germline-derived CDR1 and CDR2 are ENHRY and SYGVKD. J gave up 5 bases and V 2 bases, and 11 bases lay outside the gene matches. This CDR3 is 16 amino acids long. The CDR3 region has the DNA TGTGCCATCAGTGAGCCCGGACAGGGACGGTCCCACGAGCAGTACTTC. Its translation: CAISEPGQGRSHEQYF.

The chain recombines TRBV29-1 with TRBJ2-1, with 9 bases lining up with TRBD1. This CDR3 has 13 residues. Per the germline V gene, CDR1 is SQVTM and CDR2 is ANQGSEA. The V and J ends lost 7 bases and 8 bases, in that order; junction bases with no gene match: 9. The DNA for the CDR3 is TGCAGCGCCCGACAGGGGGGTTTATATGAGCAGTTCTTC. Protein product: CSARQGGLYEQFF.

This sequence joins TRBV6-5 and TRBJ1-1; 8 positions agree with TRBD1. The germline CDR1 and CDR2 sequences are MNHEY and SVGAGI. There are 15 residues in the CDR3. V lost 6 bases and J lost 1; bases outside the gene matches: 7. The CDR3 sequence: CASSGQGVGNTEAFF. CDR3 nucleotide sequence: TGTGCCAGCAGCGGACAGGGCGTGGGGAACACTGAAGCTTTCTTT.

The V call is TRBV5-8, the J call TRBJ2-3, with 7 positions matching TRBD2. Per the germline V gene, CDR1 is SGHTS and CDR2 is YDEGEE. V lost 2 bases and J lost 5; bases outside the gene matches: 11. This CDR3 contains 16 residues. The CDR3, as DNA: TGTGCCAGCAGCTTATCAGGACTAGGGCGGGGAGATACGCAGTATTTT. This sequence encodes CASSLSGLGRGDTQYF.